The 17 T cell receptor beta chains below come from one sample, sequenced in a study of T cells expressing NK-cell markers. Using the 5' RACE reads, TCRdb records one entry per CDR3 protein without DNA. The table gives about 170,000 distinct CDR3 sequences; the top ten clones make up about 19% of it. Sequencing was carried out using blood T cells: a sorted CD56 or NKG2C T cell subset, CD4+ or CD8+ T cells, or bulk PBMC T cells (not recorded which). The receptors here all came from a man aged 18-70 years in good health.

The CDR3 region is CSARDVLTDSEKLFF. The chain is built from TRBV20-1 and TRBJ1-4; the TCRdb call, TRBD1, lacks DNA for checking. The V gene's germline CDR1 is DFQATT and CDR2 SNEGSKA (reference sequence). CDR3 length: 15 residues.

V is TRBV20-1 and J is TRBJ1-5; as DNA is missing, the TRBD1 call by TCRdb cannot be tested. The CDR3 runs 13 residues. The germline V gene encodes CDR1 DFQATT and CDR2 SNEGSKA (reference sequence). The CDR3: CSATDRDHQPQHF.

The CDR3 sequence is CASSPSPGSTDTQYF. V is TRBV13 and J is TRBJ2-3; TCRdb's D call, TRBD2, is unchecked because there is no DNA. This CDR3 has 15 residues. CDR1 is PRHDT, CDR2 FYEKMQ, per germline (reference sequence).

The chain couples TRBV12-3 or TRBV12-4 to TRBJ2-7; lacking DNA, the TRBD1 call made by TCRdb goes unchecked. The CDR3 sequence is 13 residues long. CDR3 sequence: CASRAGHTYEQYF.

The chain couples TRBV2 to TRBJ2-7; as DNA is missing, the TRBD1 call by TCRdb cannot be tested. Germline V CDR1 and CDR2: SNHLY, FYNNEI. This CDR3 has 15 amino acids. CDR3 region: CASSEPGASSYEQYF.

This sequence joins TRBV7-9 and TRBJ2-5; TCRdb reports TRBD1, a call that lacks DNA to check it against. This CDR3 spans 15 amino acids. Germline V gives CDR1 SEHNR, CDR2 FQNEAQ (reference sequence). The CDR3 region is CASSWAGTTQETQYF. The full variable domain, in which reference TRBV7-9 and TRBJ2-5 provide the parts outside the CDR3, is DTGVSQNPRHKITKRGQNVTFRCDPISEHNRLYWYRQTLGQGPEFLTYFQNEAQLEKSRLLSDRFSAERPKGSFSTLEIQRTEQGDSAMYLCASSWAGTTQETQYFGPGTRLLVL.

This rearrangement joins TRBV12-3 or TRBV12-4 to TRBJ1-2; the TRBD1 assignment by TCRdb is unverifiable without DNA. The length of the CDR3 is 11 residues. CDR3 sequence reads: CASMQGDGYTF.

The CDR3: CATSREGLTGNTIYF. The chain uses TRBV15 and TRBJ1-3. The germline CDR1 and CDR2 sequences are LNHNV and YYDKDF (reference sequence). The CDR3 runs 15 residues.

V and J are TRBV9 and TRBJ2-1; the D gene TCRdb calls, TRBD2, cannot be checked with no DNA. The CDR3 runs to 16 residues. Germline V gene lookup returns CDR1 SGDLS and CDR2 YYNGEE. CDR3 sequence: CASSVGGASSYNEQFF.

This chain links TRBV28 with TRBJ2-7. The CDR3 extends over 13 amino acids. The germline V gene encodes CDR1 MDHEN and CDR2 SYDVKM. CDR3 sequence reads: CASRKDGSYEQYF.

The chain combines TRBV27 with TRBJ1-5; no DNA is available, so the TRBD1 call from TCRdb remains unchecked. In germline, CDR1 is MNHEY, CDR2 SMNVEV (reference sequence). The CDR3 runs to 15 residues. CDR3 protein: CASSPPGLVNQPQHF.

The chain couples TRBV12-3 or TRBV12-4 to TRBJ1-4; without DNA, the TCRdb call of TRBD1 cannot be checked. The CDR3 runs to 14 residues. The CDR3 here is CASSLRQGWEKLFF.

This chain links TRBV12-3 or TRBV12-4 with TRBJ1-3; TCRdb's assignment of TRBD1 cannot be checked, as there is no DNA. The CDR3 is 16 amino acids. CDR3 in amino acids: CASSHVGGNSGNTIYF.

This CDR3 reads CASSARGGGYEQYF. This chain joins TRBV7-8 and TRBJ2-7; TCRdb's D gene call, TRBD2, goes unchecked for lack of DNA. The CDR3 contains 14 residues. The germline CDR1 and CDR2 sequences are SGHVS and FQNEAQ. The full variable domain, rest sourced from reference TRBV7-8 and TRBJ2-7, is GAGVSQSPRYKVAKRGQDVALRCDPISGHVSLFWYQQALGQGPEFLTYFQNEAQLDKSGLPSDRFFAERPEGSVSTLKIQRTQQEDSAVYLCASSARGGGYEQYFGPGTRLTVT.

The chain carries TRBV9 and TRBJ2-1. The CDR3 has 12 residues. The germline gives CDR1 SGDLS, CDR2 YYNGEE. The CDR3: CASSVAEREQFF.

CDR3 protein: CASTDTGNTIYF. The gene calls are TRBV13 and TRBJ1-3. The germline V gene has CDR1 PRHDT and CDR2 FYEKMQ (reference sequence). The CDR3 consists of 12 residues.

CDR3 in amino acids: CAISESTTRVIGGSSYNEQFF. The chain has TRBV10-3 and TRBJ2-1; the TRBD2 assignment by TCRdb is unverifiable without DNA. Germline CDR1 ENHRY, CDR2 SYGVKD. The CDR3 is 21 residues long.